The 5 T cell receptor beta chains below all came from one sample that was sequenced in a study of blood T cell repertoires in COVID-19. The method was immunoSEQ multiplex PCR; TCRdb's version includes in-frame clones alone and lacks a portion of them. This table holds fewer than 300,000 clones, 65% to 85% found once. Sequences were obtained from peripheral blood. The source of these receptors is a person aged 70 to 85 with COVID-19, enrolled during active disease.

The chain combines TRBV5-6 with TRBJ1-2; no reliable D call. The CDR3 length is 10 residues. Germline CDR1 reads SGHDT; CDR2 reads YYEEEE. V was pared by 4 bases and J by 8 bases, with 6 bases between. The CDR3 nucleotides read TGTGCCAGCAGCCCACGGGGCTACACCTTC. It is translated as CASSPRGYTF.

The rearrangement links TRBV7-9 to TRBJ2-7, with 8 bases that match TRBD1. The CDR3 sequence is 14 residues long. Germline V gene sequence: CDR1 SEHNR, CDR2 FQNEAQ (reference sequence). With 6 bases clipped from V and 5 bases from J, the junction kept 9 bases outside the gene matches. CDR3 nucleotide sequence: TGTGCCAGCAGTCGTACTCAGGGGGCACACGAGCAGTACTTC. Translation: CASSRTQGAHEQYF. Supplemented by reference TRBV7-9 and TRBJ2-7, the full variable domain reads DTGVSQNPRHKITKRGQNVTFRCDPISEHNRLYWYRQTLGQGPEFLTYFQNEAQLEKSRLLSDRFSAERPKGSFSTLEIQRTEQGDSAMYLCASSRTQGAHEQYFGPGTRLTVT.

The CDR3 spells CATSDSGTRGQPQHF. As DNA, the CDR3 is TGTGCCACCAGTGATTCGGGGACGAGGGGGCAGCCCCAGCATTTT. The chain joins TRBV24-1 to TRBJ1-5; possible D gene TRBD1, 6 bases. Germline lookup yields CDR1 KGHDR and CDR2 SFDVKD. Trimming took off 2 bases at V and 7 bases at J, with 14 bases between the two ends. The CDR3 has 15 amino acids.

The V call is TRBV28, the J call TRBJ2-7, with a possible D match to TRBD2 (7 bases). With 10 bases removed from V and 5 bases from J, the gap between germline ends came to 24 bases. There are 15 residues in the CDR3. Per germline, CDR1 MDHEN and CDR2 SYDVKM. The CDR3 spells CATEGGPLPKNEQYF. CDR3 nucleotide sequence: TGTGCCACCGAGGGGGGGCCCCTACCAAAAAACGAGCAGTACTTC.

This sequence joins TRBV19 and TRBJ1-2, with 8 bases that match TRBD1. The CDR3 is 15 amino acids. Germline V gives CDR1 LNHDA, CDR2 SQIVND (reference sequence). J gave up 0 bases and V 5 bases, and 5 bases lay outside the gene matches. The DNA of the CDR3 is TGTGCCAGTAGTCCCGGACAGGGCCCTAACTATGGCTACACCTTC. As protein: CASSPGQGPNYGYTF.